The present TCR beta chain was sequenced within a study of T cell responses to AZD1222 COVID-19 vaccine. The study, taken as a whole, reports: Receipt of two AZD1222 doses was followed by a rise in Spike-specific TCR breadth and depth.

Sequencing was performed with immunoSEQ multiplex PCR; in TCRdb, only in-frame clones are kept and a portion is missing. The profile shows 120,000 to 150,000 clones, 88% of them singletons. From germline, CDR1 is LGHNA and CDR2 YSLEER. V lost 1 base and J lost 3, with 15 bases in between. This CDR3 has 16 amino acids. With respect to this clone: The antigen is not known.

This chain connects TRBV4-3 to TRBJ2-5; no reliable D call. The TCR originated in an adult who received the AZD1222 COVID-19 vaccine. Sequenced material: peripheral blood, taken 28 days after the second AZD1222 dose. CDR3 sequence reads: CASSQGAAPQKETQYF. CDR3 sequence (DNA): TGCGCCAGCAGCCAAGGGGCGGCACCCCAAAAAGAGACCCAGTACTTC.